One sample yielded the 23 T cell receptor beta chains listed below, sequenced in a study of blood T cell repertoires in COVID-19. Clones were sequenced by immunoSEQ multiplex PCR, and TCRdb holds only the in-frame ones, with some missing. The sample lists 50,000 to 55,000 clones, 86% seen once, with 12% to 15% in the top ten. Input material: peripheral blood. These receptors all come from a man between 65 and 85 years old with acute or convalescent COVID-19.

The rearrangement uses TRBV9 and TRBJ2-5, with 8 bases lining up with TRBD2. Germline V lookup: CDR1 SGDLS, CDR2 YYNGEE. Trimming at V came to 4 bases and at J to 4 bases, leaving 12 bases not matched to a gene. CDR3 length equals 16 residues. DNA of the CDR3: TGTGCCAGCAGCCCAACCCCCAGCGGGAGAGGAGAGACCCAGTACTTC. It yields the protein CASSPTPSGRGETQYF.

This CDR3 reads CASSDRLAGIYEQYF. CDR3 DNA sequence: TGTGCCAGCAGTGACCGACTAGCGGGGATCTACGAGCAGTACTTC. The chain is built from TRBV6-2 or TRBV6-3 and TRBJ2-7; 11 bases are a match to TRBD2. Germline CDR1 and CDR2: MNHEY and SVGEGT. The CDR3 runs to 15 residues. V lost 5 bases and J lost 3; bases outside the gene matches: 6.

This chain connects TRBV4-3 to TRBJ1-1, with D maybe TRBD1 (5 bases). CDR3 length equals 15 residues. In germline, CDR1 is LGHNA, CDR2 YSLEER. Trimming cost V 4 bases and J 5 bases, with 17 bases left between them. CDR3 loop: CASSPTAGRRTEAFF. The CDR3 region has the DNA TGCGCCAGCAGCCCAACGGCAGGGAGGAGGACTGAAGCTTTCTTT.

This clone was counted a single time. The chain employs TRBV21-1 and TRBJ2-7; the table's D call TRBD1 went unverified against the DNA. TRBV21-1 is annotated as a pseudogene. The CDR3 has 17 amino acids. The CDR3, as DNA: TGTGCCAGCAGCAAAGAAGGGACAGGGGGCAGGGCCTACGAGCAGTACTTC. Translation: CASSKEGTGGRAYEQYF.

V usage is TRBV5-1 and J usage is TRBJ1-1; TRBD1 is a possible D gene (5 bases). Germline lookup yields CDR1 SGHRS and CDR2 YFSETQ. V shed 1 base and J shed 4 bases, with 8 bases lying between them. CDR3 length equals 13 residues. DNA of the CDR3: TGCGCCAGCAGCTTGAGGGGCGGCACTGAAGCTTTCTTT. It specifies CASSLRGGTEAFF.

This clone was picked up one time. V and J are TRBV27 and TRBJ2-3; D is unresolved. The V gene lost 3 bases and the J gene lost 0 bases, with 10 bases spanning the gap. CDR1 and CDR2 from the germline V gene are MNHEY and SMNVEV (reference sequence). The CDR3 has 15 residues. The CDR3 is CASSFRITSTDTQYF. The CDR3 DNA reads TGTGCCAGCAGTTTCCGAATTACTAGCACAGATACGCAGTATTTT.

The rearrangement uses TRBV28 and TRBJ1-6; tentative D call: TRBD1 (5 bases). CDR1 is MDHEN, CDR2 SYDVKM, per germline. The CDR3 runs 16 residues. V shed 1 base and J shed 0 bases, with 7 bases lying between them. The CDR3 bases are TGTGCCAGCAGTTTATCAGGGTCCTCCTATAATTCACCCCTCCACTTT. It specifies CASSLSGSSYNSPLHF.

J is TRBJ2-2 and V is TRBV28; D call uncertain. Trimming took off 2 bases at V and 5 bases at J, with 3 bases between the two ends. The CDR3 consists of 12 residues. Germline values: CDR1 MDHEN, CDR2 SYDVKM. The DNA for the CDR3 is TGTGCCAGCAGTTTACGGACCGGGGAGCTGTTTTTT. It codes for CASSLRTGELFF.

V usage is TRBV3-1 (or the pseudogene TRBV3-2) and J usage is TRBJ1-1, with D perhaps TRBD1 (5 bases). The ends were cut back, 4 bases at V and 7 bases at J, with 10 bases in the middle. This CDR3 has 12 amino acids. The V gene's germline CDR1 is LGHDT and CDR2 YNNKEL (reference sequence). CDR3 sequence: CASSRKDNEAFF. The CDR3 DNA reads TGTGCCAGCAGCCGGAAGGACAATGAAGCTTTCTTT.

This clone occurred a few times. The genes are TRBV4-3 and TRBJ1-6; D is uncertain. Germline V gene lookup returns CDR1 LGHNA and CDR2 YSLEER. This CDR3 contains 14 residues. V gave up 0 bases and J gave up 10 bases, with 10 bases separating them. The CDR3: CASSQDTRESPLHF. The CDR3 DNA is TGCGCCAGCAGCCAAGATACACGGGAATCACCCCTCCACTTT.

J is TRBJ2-5 and V is TRBV2, with TRBD1 matching 8 bases. V lost 7 bases, J lost 5 bases, and 9 bases stayed unmatched. The germline gives CDR1 SNHLY, CDR2 FYNNEI. This CDR3 comprises 14 residues. The CDR3 here is CASTGQGAAETQYF. The DNA for the CDR3 is TGTGCCAGCACCGGGCAGGGGGCGGCGGAGACCCAGTACTTC. Complete variable domain (other parts from reference TRBV2 and TRBJ2-5): EPEVTQTPSHQVTQMGQEVILRCVPISNHLYFYWYRQILGQKVEFLVSFYNNEISEKSEIFDDQFSVERPDGSNFTLKIRSTKLEDSAMYFCASTGQGAAETQYFGPGTRLLVL.

The CDR3 sequence is CASKQPGPAEQYV. CDR3 DNA sequence: TGCGCCAGTAAGCAGCCGGGTCCTGCCGAGCAGTACGTC. This chain uses TRBV10-2 with TRBJ2-7; D is unclear. V gave up 9 bases and J gave up 6 bases, with 18 bases separating them. Germline V gene sequence: CDR1 WSHSY, CDR2 SAAADI. The CDR3 is 13 residues long.

The chain uses TRBV6-5 and TRBJ1-2; 11 bases match TRBD1. The germline CDR1 and CDR2 sequences are MNHEY and SVGAGI. The CDR3 has 15 residues. The ends lost 7 bases at V and 8 bases at J; junction bases unmatched: 12. The CDR3 spells CASTPGGQGAWGYTF. Here the CDR3 DNA reads TGTGCCAGCACTCCGGGTGGACAGGGGGCTTGGGGCTACACCTTC.

This chain uses TRBV5-1 with TRBJ2-1; D possibly corresponds to TRBD2 (5 bases). This CDR3 is 14 amino acids long. Germline assignment: CDR1 SGHRS and CDR2 YFSETQ. Trimming took 5 bases from V and 9 from J, leaving 18 bases between them. The CDR3 coding sequence is TGCGCCAGCAGGGGCGAGGGCCGGGTGAGTGAGCAGTTCTTC. Protein product: CASRGEGRVSEQFF.

J is TRBJ2-3 and V is TRBV29-1, with D possibly matching TRBD1 (6 bases). Trimming stripped 1 base from V and 1 base from J, with 15 bases between. Per germline, CDR1 SQVTM and CDR2 ANQGSEA. The CDR3 spans 16 residues. The CDR3 here is CSVEGQGLVGTDTQYF. DNA of the CDR3: TGCAGCGTTGAAGGTCAGGGGTTAGTGGGCACAGATACGCAGTATTTT.

The rearrangement uses TRBV3-1 (or the pseudogene TRBV3-2) and TRBJ2-4; possible D gene TRBD2, 6 bases. V was trimmed by 1 base and J by 6 bases, leaving 10 bases between them. Per germline, CDR1 LGHDT and CDR2 YNNKEL (reference sequence). The CDR3 totals 14 residues. The CDR3: CASSQAGTLNIQYF. The DNA for the CDR3 is TGTGCCAGCAGCCAAGCCGGGACTTTAAACATTCAGTACTTC.

The gene calls are TRBV3-1 (or the pseudogene TRBV3-2) and TRBJ2-3; 10 bases align to TRBD2. The trim removed 4 bases at V and 4 bases at J, leaving 17 bases unmatched. CDR1 and CDR2 (germline): LGHDT, YNNKEL (reference sequence). The CDR3 loop spans 19 amino acids. The CDR3 spells CASSRRTGPASGSSDTQYF. The CDR3 nucleotides read TGTGCCAGCAGCCGGAGGACAGGCCCGGCTAGCGGGAGCTCAGATACGCAGTATTTT.

The gene calls are TRBV19 and TRBJ2-1, with TRBD2 matching 8 bases. Germline V gene data show CDR1 as LNHDA and CDR2 as SQIVND (reference sequence). The V segment lost 1 base and the J segment 6 bases; nucleotides outside the gene matches: 11. The CDR3 has 17 residues. CDR3 DNA sequence: TGTGCCAGTAGTATAGCGCGCTGGCTACGGGGGGGCAATGAGCAGTTCTTC. Protein sequence: CASSIARWLRGGNEQFF.

The chain couples TRBV16 to TRBJ2-7, with a possible D match to TRBD2 (5 bases). V gave up 6 bases and J gave up 8 bases, with 11 bases separating them. The CDR3 length is 11 residues. CDR1 and CDR2 (germline): KGHSY, FQNENV. Here the CDR3 DNA reads TGTGCCAGCAGGAAGGGAGCTCAGCAGTACGTC. This codes for CASRKGAQQYV.

This chain connects TRBV18 to TRBJ2-1, with TRBD2 identical over 10 bases. The germline gives CDR1 KGHSH, CDR2 LQKENI. J gave up 6 bases and V 3 bases, and 11 bases lay outside the gene matches. This CDR3 spans 17 amino acids. This chain's CDR3 is CASSPPGGLAGANEQFF. DNA of the CDR3: TGTGCCAGCTCACCCCCGGGGGGTCTAGCGGGAGCCAATGAGCAGTTCTTC. Full variable domain (missing parts from reference TRBV18 and TRBJ2-1): NAGVMQNPRHLVRRRGQEARLRCSPMKGHSHVYWYRQLPEEGLKFMVYLQKENIIDESGMPKERFSAEFPKEGPSILRIQQVVRGDSAAYFCASSPPGGLAGANEQFFGPGTRLTVL.

The sample holds a few counts of this clone. This sequence joins TRBV19 and TRBJ1-5; 9 nucleotides agree with TRBD1. The CDR3 is 15 amino acids. J lost 6 bases, V lost 3 bases, and 6 bases had no gene match. CDR1 is LNHDA and CDR2 is SQIVND in the germline V gene (reference sequence). CDR3 residues: CASSITGGAGQPQHF. The CDR3 DNA reads TGTGCCAGTAGTATTACAGGGGGCGCGGGTCAGCCCCAGCATTTT.

The chain uses TRBV6-5 and TRBJ2-3; a possible D gene is TRBD2 (6 bases). The CDR3 runs 14 residues. Germline V CDR1 and CDR2: MNHEY, SVGAGI. Trimming shortened V by 6 bases and J by 3 bases, and 13 bases separated the two germline ends. CDR3 in DNA: TGTGCCAGCAGCTCGCCTAGCGCTACAGATACGCAGTATTTT. Its translation is CASSSPSATDTQYF.

The gene calls are TRBV4-1 and TRBJ1-4; D possibly corresponds to TRBD1 (6 bases). The germline CDR1 and CDR2 sequences are MGHRA and YSYEKL. Trimming removed 1 base at V and 5 bases at J, with 8 bases between. There are 14 residues in the CDR3. In DNA, the CDR3 is TGCGCCAGCAGCCAAGGGACAGTAAATGAAAAACTGTTTTTT. Encoded protein: CASSQGTVNEKLFF.